This TCR beta chain was retrieved from a study of identical twins. Notes on the study in general: Models, which agreed with sharing between unrelated individuals, nonetheless underestimated the out-of-frame TCR alpha sharing seen in monozygotic twins. Beta out-of-frame sequences showed weaker excess twin sharing. Invariant cells of the MAIT and iNKT types might have partly distorted the zero-insertion analyses.

This clonotype has at least ten counts. Its antigen is unidentified. A universal primer site arose from template switching, and cDNA bore unique molecular identifiers. TCRdb used MiXCR to reprocess the 5' RACE reads, holding one entry per CDR3 protein. In the table there are about 570,000 distinct CDR3 sequences, 9.6% of which are singletons. With 1 base clipped from V and 4 bases from J, the junction kept 6 bases outside the gene matches. This CDR3 is 15 amino acids long. Looked up from germline, CDR1 is SGHVS and CDR2 is FNYEAQ. These data were also reused for a study on yellow fever vaccine responses in identical twins.

The TCR was taken from a woman between 18 and 29 years old in good health. The J gene is TRBJ2-7, the V gene TRBV7-6; 8 bases are shared with TRBD2. The specimen sequenced was PBMCs. The CDR3 nucleotides are TGTGCCAGCAGCTTAGATACGGGAGGGCGATACGAGCAGTACTTC. Translated, it gives CASSLDTGGRYEQYF.